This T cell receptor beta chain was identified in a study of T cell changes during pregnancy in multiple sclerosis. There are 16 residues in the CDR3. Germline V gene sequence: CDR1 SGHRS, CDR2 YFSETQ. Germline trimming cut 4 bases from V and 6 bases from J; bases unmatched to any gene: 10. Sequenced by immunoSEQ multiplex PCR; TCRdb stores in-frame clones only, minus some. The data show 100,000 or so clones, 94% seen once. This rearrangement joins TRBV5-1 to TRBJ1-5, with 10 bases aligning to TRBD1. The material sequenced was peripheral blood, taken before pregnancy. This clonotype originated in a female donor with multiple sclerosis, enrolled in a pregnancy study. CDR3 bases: TGCGCCAGCAGCCCAGAAGGGACAGGGGTTTCTCAGCCCCAGCATTTT. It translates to CASSPEGTGVSQPQHF. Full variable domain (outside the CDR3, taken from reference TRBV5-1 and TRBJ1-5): KAGVTQTPRYLIKTRGQQVTLSCSPISGHRSVSWYQQTPGQGLQFLFEYFSETQRNKGNFPGRFSGRQFSNSRSEMNVSTLELGDSALYLCASSPEGTGVSQPQHFGDGTRLSIL.